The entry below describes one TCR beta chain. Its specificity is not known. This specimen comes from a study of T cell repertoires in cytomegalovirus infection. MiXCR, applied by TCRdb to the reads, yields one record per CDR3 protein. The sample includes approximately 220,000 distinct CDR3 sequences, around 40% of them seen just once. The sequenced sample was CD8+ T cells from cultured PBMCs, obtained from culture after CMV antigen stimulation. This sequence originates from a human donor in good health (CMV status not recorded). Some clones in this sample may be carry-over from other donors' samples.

The CDR3 is CSARDNLRGIYGYTF. DNA of the CDR3: TGCAGTGCTAGAGATAATCTTCGGGGGATCTATGGCTACACCTTC. This chain connects TRBV20-1 to TRBJ1-2; possibly TRBD1 for D (5 bases). The CDR3 extends over 15 amino acids. V was cut by 0 bases and J by 4 bases, with 15 bases left in between. Germline V CDR1 and CDR2: DFQATT, SNEGSKA (reference sequence).